A selection of T cell receptor beta chains follows, all from one sample in a study of blood T cell repertoires in COVID-19. TCRdb's copy holds only in-frame clones and misses some; the assay was immunoSEQ multiplex PCR. Of 150,000 to 200,000 clones listed, 65% to 85% are singletons. What was sequenced was peripheral blood. These receptors all come from a human donor with acute or convalescent COVID-19. The donor label of this sample is uncertain. CDR3s include the opening cysteine and the closing phenylalanine or tryptophan. D genes are given only for firm matches. Clone size appears in some rows only: once, few, many, or a class for an expanded clone.

abundance	j_gene	v_gene	d_gene	CDR3aa	CDR3nt
.	TRBJ2-7	TRBV3-1/TRBV3-2	TRBD2	CASSQGTSNLEQYF	TGTGCCAGCAGCCAGGGGACTAGCAACCTCGAGCAGTACTTC
.	TRBJ1-1	TRBV3-1/TRBV3-2	.	CASSQEGARNAWAFF	TGTGCCAGCAGCCAAGAGGGAGCCCGGAACGCTTGGGCTTTCTTT
.	TRBJ1-2	TRBV5-1	.	CASSLEGPGEGGYTF	TGCGCCAGCAGCTTGGAGGGACCCGGGGAGGGTGGCTACACCTTC
.	TRBJ2-2	TRBV6-5	TRBD1	CASSYPGTANTGELFF	TGTGCCAGCAGTTACCCCGGGACAGCCAACACCGGGGAGCTGTTTTTT
once	TRBJ2-2	TRBV2	TRBD1	CATQGAIDTGELFF	TGTGCCACCCAGGGGGCTATTGACACCGGGGAGCTGTTTTTT
.	TRBJ2-3	TRBV6-5	TRBD2	CASRPGLAGSDTQYF	TGTGCCAGCAGACCGGGACTAGCGGGGTCAGATACGCAGTATTTT
.	TRBJ2-7	TRBV6-5	TRBD1	CASRRQGAMVVWYF	TGTGCCAGCAGGCGACAGGGGGCGATGGTGGTGTGGTACTTC
.	TRBJ1-5	TRBV28	TRBD1	CASFGVQGASQPQHF	TGTGCCAGTTTCGGGGTACAGGGGGCGAGTCAGCCCCAGCATTTT
once	TRBJ2-3	TRBV9	TRBD2	CASSAGLLPSDTQYF	TGTGCCAGCAGCGCGGGACTACTACCTTCAGATACGCAGTATTTT
.	TRBJ2-5	TRBV29-1	TRBD1	CSVSQGEETQYF	TGCAGCGTTTCACAGGGGGAAGAGACCCAGTACTTC
.	TRBJ2-5	TRBV7-3	TRBD2	CASSLWGGRGAQETQYF	TGTGCCAGCAGCTTATGGGGCGGGAGGGGGGCCCAAGAGACCCAGTACTTC